This is a list of T cell receptor beta chains from one sample in a study of vaccination and CD4 T cells after COVID-19. No antigen is known for these receptors. TCRdb independently ran MiXCR on the PCR reads; one entry per CDR3 protein. The sample records 12,000 or so distinct CDR3 sequences, 45% to 50% being singletons. Source material: CD4+ T cells from blood, cultured in vitro. The receptor source for this set is a human donor who had recovered from COVID-19. The CDR3 runs from the conserved cysteine through the conserved F or W. Fields, in order: J gene, D gene, V gene, clone size, CDR3 DNA, CDR3 protein. A D gene is named only where the DNA matches it firmly. The size of a clone is reported for some rows only, either as once, few or many, or as a class for expanded clones.

>TRBJ1-3|-|TRBV15|-
TGTGCCACCAGCAGAGATCGGCAGGGGCTTATCTCTGGAAACACCATATATTTT
CATSRDRQGLISGNTIYF
>TRBJ1-2|TRBD1|TRBV11-3|few
TGTGCCAGCAGCCCCCGAGGGACAGCATATGGCTACACCTTC
CASSPRGTAYGYTF
>TRBJ2-2|TRBD2|TRBV24-1|few
TGTGCCACCAGTGAATTACCCGTATGGACTAGCGGGAGGGCCAGTCTAGGCACCGGGGAGCTGTTTTTT
CATSELPVWTSGRASLGTGELFF
>TRBJ1-2|-|TRBV5-1|-
TGCGCCAGCAGCTTGGTCACCACTAACTATGGCTACACCTTC
CASSLVTTNYGYTF
>TRBJ2-1|-|TRBV30|-
TGTGCCTGGAGTGCAGGGCATAATTACAATGAGCAGTTCTTC
CAWSAGHNYNEQFF
>TRBJ1-6|-|TRBV30|-
TGTGCCTGGAATAGTAACGTTTCACCCCTCCACTTT
CAWNSNVSPLHF
>TRBJ2-3|-|TRBV20-1|few
TGCAGTGCTAGAGCCAGGGCTGGTTATTTGGATACGCAGTATTTT
CSARARAGYLDTQYF
>TRBJ2-7|TRBD1|TRBV12-3/TRBV12-4|-
TGTGCCAGCAGTTTAGGGACAGGGCCCAGAGAGTACTTC
CASSLGTGPREYF
>TRBJ2-7|-|TRBV15|-
TGTGCCACCGCGGTATCCCGAAGTTCCTACGAGCAGTACTTC
CATAVSRSSYEQYF
>TRBJ2-3|-|TRBV7-3|once
TGTGCCAGCTTACTTTCAAGGGACGCTCACCCGTATTTT
CASLLSRDAHPYF
>TRBJ2-2|-|TRBV11-2|-
TGTGCCAGCAGCTTAGATCGGGGTGGAACCGGGGAGCTGTTTTTT
CASSLDRGGTGELFF
>TRBJ2-2|TRBD2|TRBV11-2|-
TGTGCCAGCAGCGCCCGGACAGCTCTAGCGGGAGGGCTCGGAACCGGGGAGCTGTTTTTT
CASSARTALAGGLGTGELFF
>TRBJ2-7|-|TRBV11-2|few
TGTGCCAGCAGCTTCCTACCCTACGAGCAGTACTTC
CASSFLPYEQYF
>TRBJ2-7|-|TRBV28|once
TGTGCCAGCAGTTTCTATCGCGGGTTCACCTACGAGCAGTACTTC
CASSFYRGFTYEQYF
>TRBJ1-2|-|TRBV24-1|few
TGTGCCACCAGTGACAGAAATCGGGGCCACTATGGCTACACCTTC
CATSDRNRGHYGYTF
>TRBJ2-3|-|TRBV7-2|few
TGTGCCAGCAGCTTAGCCACAGTAACAGATACGCAGTATTTT
CASSLATVTDTQYF
>TRBJ1-3|-|TRBV29-1|-
TGCAGCGCCGACCAAGGGGGTTGGGGACCTGGATCCATATATTTT
CSADQGGWGPGSIYF
>TRBJ1-2|-|TRBV28|-
TGTGCCAGCAGACGTCCAGGACGGTCAAACTATGGCTACACCTTC
CASRRPGRSNYGYTF
>TRBJ1-6|TRBD1|TRBV19|-
TGTGCCAGTAGACGCCAACCCGGACAGGGGAATTCACCCCTCCACTTT
CASRRQPGQGNSPLHF
>TRBJ2-5|-|TRBV6-1|few
TGTGCCAGCACGACAGGGAGGGAGACCCAGTACTTC
CASTTGRETQYF
>TRBJ1-5|-|TRBV6-2/TRBV6-3|few
TGTGCCAGCAGTAAACTTACCGCAGGTCAGCCCCAGCATTTT
CASSKLTAGQPQHF
>TRBJ1-6|TRBD1|TRBV2|once
TGTGCCAGCAGGCGCGGGACAGGGGGTTATTCACCCCTCCACTTT
CASRRGTGGYSPLHF
>TRBJ2-7|-|TRBV10-3|-
TGTGCCCTTGGGAAGGGACAAGAATACGAGCAGTACTTC
CALGKGQEYEQYF
>TRBJ2-1|TRBD2|TRBV20-1|few
TGCAGTGCTCCGTCAGCTAGCGGGCTCTACAATGAGCAGTTCTTC
CSAPSASGLYNEQFF
>TRBJ1-6|-|TRBV6-1|-
TGTGCCAGCAGAGTTACGACGGGTTTTGGGTCACCCCTCCACTTT
CASRVTTGFGSPLHF
>TRBJ2-2|TRBD2|TRBV5-4|once
TGTGCCAGCAGCTTGGCCAGAACTAGCGGGGGGCTCGCGAACACCGGGGAGCTGTTTTTT
CASSLARTSGGLANTGELFF
>TRBJ2-1|TRBD2|TRBV20-1|once
TGCAGTGCTACCGGGACTAGCGTTTACAATGAGCAGTTCTTC
CSATGTSVYNEQFF
>TRBJ1-2|-|TRBV20-1|few
TGCAGTGCTAGAGGCCGCCTACAGGGATTCGGCGGCTACACCTTC
CSARGRLQGFGGYTF
>TRBJ2-1|-|TRBV7-9|few
TGTGCCAGCAGCTTAATGGGGTCCTTTGGTGAGCAGTTCTTC
CASSLMGSFGEQFF
>TRBJ2-3|-|TRBV27|-
TGTGCCAGCAGTGTACTAGGGGATACGCAGTATTTT
CASSVLGDTQYF
>TRBJ1-1|-|TRBV6-2/TRBV6-3|-
TGTGCCAGCAGTAACGGACAGATAGCTTTCTTT
CASSNGQIAFF
>TRBJ1-5|TRBD1|TRBV7-9|-
TGTGCCAGAAGTAAGGACAGGGACTCTAGCAATCAGCCCCAGCATTTT
CARSKDRDSSNQPQHF
>TRBJ1-6|-|TRBV6-1|-
TGTGCCAGCAGGGACGTAGGGAATTCACCCCTCCACTTT
CASRDVGNSPLHF
>TRBJ1-2|TRBD1|TRBV7-2|-
TGTGCCAGCAGACCTGACGTGACAGGGGGCGTTAGTGGCTACACCTTC
CASRPDVTGGVSGYTF
>TRBJ2-2|-|TRBV7-8|-
TGTGCCAGCAGCTTAGCAGGGGGGGCCGGGGAGCTGTTTTTT
CASSLAGGAGELFF
>TRBJ2-1|-|TRBV24-1|few
TGTGCCACCAGTGAGGCGGGAAAAGGAGAGCAGTTCTTC
CATSEAGKGEQFF
>TRBJ1-2|-|TRBV4-1|few
TGCGCCAGCAGCCAAGCGGAAAATGGGTATGGCTACACCTTC
CASSQAENGYGYTF
>TRBJ1-1|-|TRBV4-1|-
TGCGCCAGCAGCCTCCGGACCATTTTGACCACTGAAGCTTTCTTT
CASSLRTILTTEAFF
>TRBJ2-7|TRBD2|TRBV30|-
TGTGCCTGGAGGGCCCCTAGCGGGGGGTCATACTACGAGCAGTACTTC
CAWRAPSGGSYYEQYF
>TRBJ1-4|-|TRBV5-1|-
TGCGCCAGCAGCTTGGGCAGTAATGAAAAACTGTTTTTT
CASSLGSNEKLFF
>TRBJ1-5|-|TRBV7-2|-
TGTGCCAGCAGCTTCCAATCTGGACAGATGTATAGCAATCAGCCCCAGCATTTT
CASSFQSGQMYSNQPQHF
>TRBJ1-1|TRBD1|TRBV20-1|medium-sized
TGCAGTGCTCCGGGACAGGGGGACACTGAAGCTTTCTTT
CSAPGQGDTEAFF